This section outlines one T cell receptor beta chain sequence together with its context. The sample is drawn from a study of blood T cell repertoires in COVID-19. Across the whole study: In each case, the material was cDNA or gDNA derived from T cells, B-cell-depleted T cells, or PBMCs.

J was trimmed by 2 bases and V by 5 bases; bases with no gene match: 6. The CDR3 consists of 15 residues. In germline, CDR1 is SGHTA, CDR2 FQGTGA. Authors' data handling: Estimation of nucleated cell counts was performed using reference gene primer amplification. Data came from immunoSEQ multiplex PCR; TCRdb stores just in-frame clones and leaves some out. For V, J and clone size, that table is used; D and trimming come from the DNA. The sample records around 300,000 clones, around 90% being singletons. Sequencing was carried out using PBMCs or T cells enriched from blood (not recorded which). The source of this sequence is a woman aged 40 to 55 who had recovered from COVID-19. The chain carries TRBV7-3 and TRBJ2-1, with 7 nucleotides matching TRBD2. The CDR3 bases are TGTGCCAGCAGCAGGCCGGGACTAACCTACAATGAGCAGTTCTTC. Translated, it gives CASSRPGLTYNEQFF.